This entry lists 2 T cell receptor beta chains sequenced from one sample in a study of blood T cell repertoires in COVID-19. TCRdb keeps only in-frame clones here, not all; method: immunoSEQ multiplex PCR. This table has under 300,000 clones, roughly 89% appearing once. Material: PBMCs or T cells enriched from blood (not recorded which). Receptor source: a woman aged 55-69 years who had recovered from COVID-19.

The chain recombines TRBV28 with TRBJ2-1, with D possibly TRBD2 on 6 matching bases. The CDR3 extends over 14 amino acids. V was pared by 8 bases and J by 4 bases, with 15 bases between. Germline V gene data show CDR1 as MDHEN and CDR2 as SYDVKM. The CDR3 coding sequence is TGTGCCAGCCGGCCAATCCGGGGGTACAATGAGCAGTTCTTC. Residues: CASRPIRGYNEQFF.

The chain carries TRBV30 and TRBJ2-2, with 8 bases identical to TRBD2. Germline lookup yields CDR1 GTSNPN and CDR2 SVGIG (reference sequence). V was pared by 5 bases and J by 6 bases, with 11 bases of the junction left unmatched. This CDR3 is 15 amino acids long. This CDR3 reads CAWDFVGRAPGELFF. CDR3 nucleotide sequence: TGTGCCTGGGATTTCGTCGGGAGGGCCCCCGGGGAGCTGTTTTTT.